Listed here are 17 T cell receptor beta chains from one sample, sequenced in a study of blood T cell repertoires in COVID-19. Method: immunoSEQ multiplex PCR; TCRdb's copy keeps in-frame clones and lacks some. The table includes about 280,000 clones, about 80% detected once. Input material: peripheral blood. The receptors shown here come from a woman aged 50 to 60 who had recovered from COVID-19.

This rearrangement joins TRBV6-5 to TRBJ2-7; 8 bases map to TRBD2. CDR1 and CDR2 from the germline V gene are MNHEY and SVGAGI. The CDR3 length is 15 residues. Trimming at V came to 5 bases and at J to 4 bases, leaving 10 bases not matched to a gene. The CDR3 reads CASSTGLATSYEQYF. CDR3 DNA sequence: TGTGCCAGCAGTACTGGACTAGCAACATCATACGAGCAGTACTTC.

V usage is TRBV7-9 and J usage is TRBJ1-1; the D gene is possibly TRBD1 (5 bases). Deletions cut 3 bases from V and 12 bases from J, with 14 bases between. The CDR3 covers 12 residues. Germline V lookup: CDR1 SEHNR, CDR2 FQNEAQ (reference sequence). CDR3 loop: CASSFSGGATFF. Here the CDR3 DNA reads TGTGCCAGCAGCTTCAGTGGCGGGGCAACTTTCTTT. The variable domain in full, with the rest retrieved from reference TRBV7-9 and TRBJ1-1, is DTGVSQNPRHKITKRGQNVTFRCDPISEHNRLYWYRQTLGQGPEFLTYFQNEAQLEKSRLLSDRFSAERPKGSFSTLEIQRTEQGDSAMYLCASSFSGGATFFGQGTRLTVV.

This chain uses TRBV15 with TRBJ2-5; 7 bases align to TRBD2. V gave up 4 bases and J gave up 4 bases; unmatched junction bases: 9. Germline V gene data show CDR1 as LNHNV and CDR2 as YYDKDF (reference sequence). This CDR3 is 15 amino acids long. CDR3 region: CATSTSTSRGETQYF. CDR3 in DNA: TGTGCCACCAGCACCTCGACTAGCCGGGGAGAGACCCAGTACTTC.

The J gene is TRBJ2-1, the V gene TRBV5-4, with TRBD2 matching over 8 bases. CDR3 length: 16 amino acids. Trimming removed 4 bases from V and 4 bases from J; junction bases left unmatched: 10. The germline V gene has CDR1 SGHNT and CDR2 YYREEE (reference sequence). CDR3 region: CASSAGAGGPYNEQFF. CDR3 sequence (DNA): TGTGCCAGCAGCGCTGGGGCGGGGGGACCTTACAATGAGCAGTTCTTC.

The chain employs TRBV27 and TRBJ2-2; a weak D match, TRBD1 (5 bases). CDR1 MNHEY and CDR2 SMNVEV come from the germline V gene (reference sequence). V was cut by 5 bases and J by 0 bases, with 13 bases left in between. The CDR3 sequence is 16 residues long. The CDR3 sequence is CASSKSRVSNTGELFF. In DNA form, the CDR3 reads TGTGCCAGCAGTAAGTCCAGGGTATCGAACACCGGGGAGCTGTTTTTT.

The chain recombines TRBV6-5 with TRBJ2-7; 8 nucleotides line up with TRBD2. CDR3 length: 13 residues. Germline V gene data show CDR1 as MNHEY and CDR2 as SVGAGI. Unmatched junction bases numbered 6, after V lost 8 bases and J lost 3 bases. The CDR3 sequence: CASAGGTGYEQYF. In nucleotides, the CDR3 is TGTGCCAGCGCGGGGGGAACGGGCTACGAGCAGTACTTC.

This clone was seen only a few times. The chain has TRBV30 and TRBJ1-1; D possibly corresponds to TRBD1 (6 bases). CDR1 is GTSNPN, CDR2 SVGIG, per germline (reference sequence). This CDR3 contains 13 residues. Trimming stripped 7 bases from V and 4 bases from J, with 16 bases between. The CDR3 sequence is CAYRRTVPTEAFF. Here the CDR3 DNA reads TGTGCCTACCGTCGGACAGTGCCCACTGAAGCTTTCTTT.

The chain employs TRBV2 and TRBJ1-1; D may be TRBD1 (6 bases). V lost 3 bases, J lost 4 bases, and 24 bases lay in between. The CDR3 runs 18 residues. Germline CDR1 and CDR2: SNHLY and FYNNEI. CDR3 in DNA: TGTGCCAGCAGTGATAGCCTCGGTCAGGGGTCTCGCTCCACTGAAGCTTTCTTT. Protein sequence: CASSDSLGQGSRSTEAFF.

The CDR3 spells CATSTFQEKLFF. For the CDR3, the DNA is TGTGCCACTTCGACTTTCCAGGAAAAACTGTTTTTT. V gene TRBV21-1 combines with J gene TRBJ1-4. TRBV21-1 is marked as a pseudogene. The CDR3 sequence is 12 residues long.

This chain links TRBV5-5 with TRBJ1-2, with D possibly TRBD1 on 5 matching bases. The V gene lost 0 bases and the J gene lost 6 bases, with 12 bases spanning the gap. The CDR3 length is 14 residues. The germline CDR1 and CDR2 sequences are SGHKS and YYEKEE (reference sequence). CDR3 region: CASSLARRADGYTF. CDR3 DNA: TGTGCCAGCAGCTTGGCGCGCAGGGCCGATGGCTACACCTTC.

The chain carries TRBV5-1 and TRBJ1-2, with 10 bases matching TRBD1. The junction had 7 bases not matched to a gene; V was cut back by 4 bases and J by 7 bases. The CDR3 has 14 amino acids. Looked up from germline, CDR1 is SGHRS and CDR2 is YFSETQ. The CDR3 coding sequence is TGCGCCAGCAGCCCCGCGGGACAGGGGAGTGGCTACACCTTC. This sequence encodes CASSPAGQGSGYTF.

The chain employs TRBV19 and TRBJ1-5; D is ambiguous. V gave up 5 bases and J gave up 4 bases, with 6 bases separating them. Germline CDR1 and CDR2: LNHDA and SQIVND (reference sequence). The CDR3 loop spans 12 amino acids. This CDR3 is CASSPRNQPQHF. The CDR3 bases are TGTGCCAGTAGTCCCCGGAATCAGCCCCAGCATTTT.

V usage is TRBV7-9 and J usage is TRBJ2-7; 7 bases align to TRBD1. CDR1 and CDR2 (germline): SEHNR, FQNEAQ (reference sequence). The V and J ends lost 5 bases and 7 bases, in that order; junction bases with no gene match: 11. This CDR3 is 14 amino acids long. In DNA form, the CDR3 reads TGTGCCAGCAGCCGTCCCCCTACAGGGGAAGAGCAGTACTTC. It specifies CASSRPPTGEEQYF.

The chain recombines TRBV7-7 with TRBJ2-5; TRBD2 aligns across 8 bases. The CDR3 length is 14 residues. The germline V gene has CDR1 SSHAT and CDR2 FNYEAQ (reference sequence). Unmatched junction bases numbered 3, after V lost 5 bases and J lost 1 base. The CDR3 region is CASSQAGGQETQYF. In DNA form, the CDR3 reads TGTGCCAGCAGCCAGGCGGGGGGCCAAGAGACCCAGTACTTC.

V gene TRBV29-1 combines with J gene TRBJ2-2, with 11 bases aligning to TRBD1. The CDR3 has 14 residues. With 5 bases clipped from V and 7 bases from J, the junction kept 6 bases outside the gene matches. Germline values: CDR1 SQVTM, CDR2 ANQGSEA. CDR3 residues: CSVPGQGGNGELFF. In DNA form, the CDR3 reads TGCAGCGTTCCGGGACAGGGGGGAAACGGGGAGCTGTTTTTT.

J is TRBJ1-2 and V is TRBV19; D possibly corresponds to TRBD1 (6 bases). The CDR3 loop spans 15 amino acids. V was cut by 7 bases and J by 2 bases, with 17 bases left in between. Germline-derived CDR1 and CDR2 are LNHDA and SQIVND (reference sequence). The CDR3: CASTLIGGANYGYTF. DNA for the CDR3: TGTGCCAGTACCCTTATAGGGGGGGCGAACTATGGCTACACCTTC.

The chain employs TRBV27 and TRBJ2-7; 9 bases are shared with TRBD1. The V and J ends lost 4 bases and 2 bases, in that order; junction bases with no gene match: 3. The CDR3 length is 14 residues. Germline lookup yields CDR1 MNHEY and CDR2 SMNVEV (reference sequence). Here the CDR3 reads CASSSTGGAYEQYF. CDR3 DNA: TGTGCCAGCAGTTCGACAGGGGGAGCCTACGAGCAGTACTTC.